This T cell receptor (beta chain) was identified in a study of human T cells and chemical hapten exposure. Overall study results and limits: TCRs exceeding a frequency of 1 in 1000 stayed unchanged under DPC sensitization.

The time point was: patch test 1, 2 weeks after DPC sensitization. The treatment: therapeutic diphenylcyclopropenone sensitization with weekly scalp DPC. Each donor was an alopecia patient between 18 and 70 years of age who qualified for DPC. Via MiXCR, TCRdb re-called the RACE reads, giving one row per CDR3 protein. The sample lists about 80,000 distinct CDR3 sequences, over 6% occurring once. This clonotype was observed a few times. What it binds is not known. This clonotype was sampled from a woman in her thirties with alopecia areata. Some clones in this sample may be carry-over from other donors' samples. Material: whole blood, obtained in connection with sensitization to the hapten diphenylcyclopropenone (DPC).

CDR3 in amino acids: CASSLSRIYGYTF. CDR3 nucleotides: TGTGCCAGCAGCCTATCACGGATCTATGGCTACACCTTC. This rearrangement joins TRBV3-1 to TRBJ1-2; D unresolved. The CDR3 runs to 13 residues. The ends were cut back, 4 bases at V and 4 bases at J, with 10 bases in the middle. CDR1 is LGHDT and CDR2 is YNNKEL in the germline V gene (reference sequence).